This T cell receptor (beta chain) was identified in a study of human T cells and chemical hapten exposure. Study as a whole: The upper back received 0.01% DPC by patch testing, with results read at 6 days. Study observations and caveats: Expanded TCRs clustered into significantly more large CDR3 similarity groups than controls, the analysis revealed.

TCRdb itself ran the RACE reads through MiXCR, one entry per CDR3 protein. The table has just over 350,000 distinct CDR3 sequences, more than 5% seen once. The V gene lost 6 bases and the J gene lost 3 bases, with 11 bases spanning the gap. This CDR3 region has 12 residues. CDR1 DFQATT and CDR2 SNEGSKA come from the germline V gene (reference sequence). A remark on this clonotype: The antigen is unknown.

Time point specified: patch test 2, 6 weeks after DPC sensitization. The sample's treatment: therapeutic diphenylcyclopropenone sensitization with weekly scalp DPC. Patients had alopecia, were aged 18 to 70, and were not pregnant. The receptor was isolated from a woman aged 18-35 years with alopecia areata. Some clones in this sample may be carry-over from other donors' samples. The rearrangement uses TRBV20-1 and TRBJ1-1; no reliable D call. The sequences come from whole blood, collected in connection with sensitization to the hapten diphenylcyclopropenone (DPC). This chain's CDR3 is CSAHGIYTEAFF. For the CDR3, the DNA is TGCAGTGCCCACGGTATCTACACTGAAGCTTTCTTT.